These T cell receptor beta chains were read from a single sample in a study of blood T cell repertoires in COVID-19. Clones were read by immunoSEQ multiplex PCR, and TCRdb kept only the in-frame ones, dropping some. The table shows about 140,000 clones, with 76% occurring only once. Material: peripheral blood. Receptors were obtained from an elderly woman with active or convalescent COVID-19. The CDR3 runs from the conserved cysteine through the conserved F or W. The order of the fields is clone size, V gene, J gene, D gene, CDR3 protein, CDR3 DNA. A D gene is named only where the DNA matches it firmly. Clone sizes are given selectively: once, few, many, or a class where the clone is expanded.

clone size: NA
V gene: TRBV19
J gene: TRBJ2-3
D gene: NA
CDR3 protein: CASNSPGGTDTQYF
CDR3 DNA: TGTGCCAGCAACAGTCCCGGGGGCACAGATACGCAGTATTTT

clone size: NA
V gene: TRBV29-1
J gene: TRBJ1-2
D gene: TRBD1
CDR3 protein: CSVDRGRSYGYTF
CDR3 DNA: TGCAGCGTTGACAGGGGGCGAAGCTATGGCTACACCTTC

clone size: NA
V gene: TRBV9
J gene: TRBJ2-2
D gene: NA
CDR3 protein: CASSVSGSGELFF
CDR3 DNA: TGTGCCAGCAGCGTTAGTGGGAGCGGGGAGCTGTTTTTT

clone size: many
V gene: TRBV10-1
J gene: TRBJ2-2
D gene: TRBD1
CDR3 protein: CASSDYGTAANTGELFF
CDR3 DNA: TGCGCCAGCAGTGATTATGGGACAGCCGCGAACACCGGGGAGCTGTTTTTT

clone size: NA
V gene: TRBV28
J gene: TRBJ2-5
D gene: NA
CDR3 protein: CASSGEDRQETQYF
CDR3 DNA: TGTGCCAGCAGTGGGGAAGACAGGCAAGAGACCCAGTACTTC

clone size: few
V gene: TRBV3-1/TRBV3-2
J gene: TRBJ1-4
D gene: NA
CDR3 protein: CASSQELPYATNEKLFF
CDR3 DNA: TGTGCCAGCAGCCAAGAGTTGCCCTATGCAACTAATGAAAAACTGTTTTTT

clone size: NA
V gene: TRBV11-2
J gene: TRBJ1-2
D gene: NA
CDR3 protein: CASSLGAGGYGYTF
CDR3 DNA: TGTGCCAGCAGCTTGGGGGCGGGTGGTTATGGCTACACCTTC

clone size: NA
V gene: TRBV5-1
J gene: TRBJ1-1
D gene: NA
CDR3 protein: CASSLAGFWTEAFF
CDR3 DNA: TGCGCCAGCAGCTTGGCAGGGTTTTGGACTGAAGCTTTCTTT

clone size: NA
V gene: TRBV6-1
J gene: TRBJ2-2
D gene: TRBD1
CDR3 protein: CASRGTGAAGELFF
CDR3 DNA: TGTGCCAGCAGGGGGACAGGGGCGGCCGGGGAGCTGTTTTTT

clone size: NA
V gene: TRBV5-1
J gene: TRBJ2-3
D gene: NA
CDR3 protein: CASSLGQSSTDTQYF
CDR3 DNA: TGCGCCAGCAGCTTGGGACAGAGCAGCACAGATACGCAGTATTTT